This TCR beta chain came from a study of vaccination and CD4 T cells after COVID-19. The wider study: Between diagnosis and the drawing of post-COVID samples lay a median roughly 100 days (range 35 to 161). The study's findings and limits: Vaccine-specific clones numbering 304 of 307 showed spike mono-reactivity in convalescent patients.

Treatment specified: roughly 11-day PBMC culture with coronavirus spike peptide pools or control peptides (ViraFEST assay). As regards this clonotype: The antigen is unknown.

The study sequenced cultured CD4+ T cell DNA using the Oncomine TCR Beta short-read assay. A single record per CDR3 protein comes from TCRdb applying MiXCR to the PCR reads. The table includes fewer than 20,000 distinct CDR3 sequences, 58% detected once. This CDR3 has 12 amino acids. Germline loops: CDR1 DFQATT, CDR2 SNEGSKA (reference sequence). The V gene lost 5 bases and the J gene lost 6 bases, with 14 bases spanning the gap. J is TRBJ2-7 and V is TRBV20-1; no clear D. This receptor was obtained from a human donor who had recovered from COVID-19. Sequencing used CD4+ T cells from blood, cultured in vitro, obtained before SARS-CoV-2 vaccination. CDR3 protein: CSAPNHQREQYF. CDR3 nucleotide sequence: TGCAGTGCTCCAAACCACCAGCGCGAGCAGTACTTC.